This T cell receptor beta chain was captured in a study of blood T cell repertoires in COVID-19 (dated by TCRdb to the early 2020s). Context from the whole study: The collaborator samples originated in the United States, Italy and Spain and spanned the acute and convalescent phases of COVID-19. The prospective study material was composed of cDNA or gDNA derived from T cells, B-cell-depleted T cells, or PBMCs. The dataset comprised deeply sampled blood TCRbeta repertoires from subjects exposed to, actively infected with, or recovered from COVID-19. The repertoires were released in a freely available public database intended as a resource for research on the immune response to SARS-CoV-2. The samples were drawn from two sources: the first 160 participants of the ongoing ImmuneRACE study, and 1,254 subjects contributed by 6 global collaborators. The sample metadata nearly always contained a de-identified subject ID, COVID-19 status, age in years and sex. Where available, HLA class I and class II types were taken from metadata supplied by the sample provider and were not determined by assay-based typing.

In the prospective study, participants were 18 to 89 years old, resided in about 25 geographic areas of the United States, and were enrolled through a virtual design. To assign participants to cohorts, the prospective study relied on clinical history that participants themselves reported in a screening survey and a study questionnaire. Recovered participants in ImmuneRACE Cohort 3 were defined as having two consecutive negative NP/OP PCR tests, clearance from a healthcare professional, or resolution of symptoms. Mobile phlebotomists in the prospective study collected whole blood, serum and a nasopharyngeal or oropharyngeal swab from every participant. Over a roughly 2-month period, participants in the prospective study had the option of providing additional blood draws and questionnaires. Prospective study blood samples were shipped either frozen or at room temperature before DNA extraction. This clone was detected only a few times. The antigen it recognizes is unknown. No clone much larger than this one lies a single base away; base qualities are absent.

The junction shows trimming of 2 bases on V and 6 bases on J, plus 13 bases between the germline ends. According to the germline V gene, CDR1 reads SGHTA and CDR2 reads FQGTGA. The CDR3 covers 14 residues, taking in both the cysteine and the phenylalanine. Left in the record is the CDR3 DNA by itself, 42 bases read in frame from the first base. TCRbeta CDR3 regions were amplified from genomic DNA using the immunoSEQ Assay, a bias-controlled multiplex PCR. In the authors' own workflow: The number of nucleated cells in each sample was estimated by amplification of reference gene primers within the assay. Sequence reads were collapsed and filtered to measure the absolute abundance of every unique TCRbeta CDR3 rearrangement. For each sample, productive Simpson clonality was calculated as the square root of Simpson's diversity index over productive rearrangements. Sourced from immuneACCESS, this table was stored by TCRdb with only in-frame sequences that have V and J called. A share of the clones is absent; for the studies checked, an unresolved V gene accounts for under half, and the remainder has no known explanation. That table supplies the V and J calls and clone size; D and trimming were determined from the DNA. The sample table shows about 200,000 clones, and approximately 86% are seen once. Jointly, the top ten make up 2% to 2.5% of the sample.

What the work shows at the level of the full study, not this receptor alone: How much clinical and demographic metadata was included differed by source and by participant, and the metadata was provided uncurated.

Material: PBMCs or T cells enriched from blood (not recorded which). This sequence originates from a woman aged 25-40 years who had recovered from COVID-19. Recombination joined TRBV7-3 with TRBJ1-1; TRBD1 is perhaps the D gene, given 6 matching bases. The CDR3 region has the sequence CASSLYGGGPEAFF. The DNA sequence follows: TGTGCCAGCAGCTTATACGGCGGGGGCCCTGAAGCTTTCTTT.